The 14 T cell receptor beta chains given below trace back to one sample, sequenced in a study of blood T cell repertoires in COVID-19. Sequencing was performed with immunoSEQ multiplex PCR; in TCRdb, only in-frame clones are kept and a portion is missing. The sample yields approximately 210,000 clones, under 95% seen once. The sample taken for sequencing was peripheral blood. These receptors were collected from a man aged 25-45 years with acute or convalescent COVID-19.

The gene calls are TRBV10-2 and TRBJ2-3, with 14 positions matching TRBD2. Germline assignment: CDR1 WSHSY and CDR2 SAAADI. With V trimmed by 8 bases and J by 5 bases, 9 bases remained unmatched. This CDR3 is 16 amino acids long. In DNA, the CDR3 is TGCGCCAGCCGTCCGGGACTAGCGGGAGTTGGAGATACGCAGTATTTT. As protein: CASRPGLAGVGDTQYF.

In this sample, this clone turned up a few times. V and J are TRBV5-5 and TRBJ2-7; 9 bases align to TRBD1. The CDR3 is made up of 15 amino acids. After removal of 0 bases from V and 2 bases from J, the junction contained 3 bases not matched to a gene. CDR1 and CDR2 from the germline V gene are SGHKS and YYEKEE (reference sequence). The CDR3 DNA is TGTGCCAGCAGCTTGGAAAGGACAGGGGCCTACGAGCAGTACTTC. Translated: CASSLERTGAYEQYF.

This clone has more than one count but fewer than ten. The chain carries TRBV4-2 and TRBJ2-2; 8 nucleotides line up with TRBD2. Germline loops: CDR1 LGHNA, CDR2 YNFKEQ. The V segment lost 0 bases and the J segment 7 bases; nucleotides outside the gene matches: 7. This CDR3 is built from 16 residues. In DNA form, the CDR3 reads TGTGCCAGCAGCCAAGAACCCGGGAGGGCCGTCGGGGAGCTGTTTTTT. The encoded protein is CASSQEPGRAVGELFF.

This chain uses TRBV6-5 with TRBJ2-5; 7 bases agree with TRBD1. The V and J ends lost 6 bases and 5 bases, in that order; junction bases with no gene match: 6. The CDR3 runs 13 residues. Looked up from germline, CDR1 is MNHEY and CDR2 is SVGAGI. CDR3 DNA sequence: TGTGCCAGCAGGGGACAGCCCGGTGAGACCCAGTACTTC. It is translated as CASRGQPGETQYF.

This clone was seen only once. The chain combines TRBV5-1 with TRBJ2-5, with TRBD1 identical over 7 bases. There are 14 residues in the CDR3. The V gene end was trimmed by 4 bases and the J gene end by 4 bases; junction bases not matched to a gene: 7. CDR1 and CDR2 from the germline V gene are SGHRS and YFSETQ. The CDR3 loop reads CASSMGQLGETQYF. Here the CDR3 DNA reads TGCGCCAGCAGCATGGGACAGTTAGGAGAGACCCAGTACTTC. The full variable domain, rest sourced from reference TRBV5-1 and TRBJ2-5, is KAGVTQTPRYLIKTRGQQVTLSCSPISGHRSVSWYQQTPGQGLQFLFEYFSETQRNKGNFPGRFSGRQFSNSRSEMNVSTLELGDSALYLCASSMGQLGETQYFGPGTRLLVL.

The rearrangement uses TRBV4-2 and TRBJ1-2, with TRBD1 identical over 8 bases. J gave up 3 bases and V 8 bases, and 8 bases lay outside the gene matches. The germline V gene has CDR1 LGHNA and CDR2 YNFKEQ. This CDR3 contains 14 residues. The CDR3 nucleotides read TGTGCCAGCTCCCCGGGACAGGATCACTATGGCTACACCTTC. Translating it yields CASSPGQDHYGYTF.

The DNA of the CDR3 is TGTGCCTGGAGGTGGGACATAAACACTGAAGCTTTCTTT. As protein: CAWRWDINTEAFF. The chain employs TRBV30 and TRBJ1-1; TRBD1 is a possible D gene (6 bases). The CDR3 length is 13 residues. Trimming removed 3 bases from V and 2 bases from J, with 10 bases in between. Per the germline V gene, CDR1 is GTSNPN and CDR2 is SVGIG (reference sequence).

The V gene is TRBV21-1, the J gene TRBJ1-2; TRBD1, the table's D call, lacks a check against the DNA. TRBV21-1 is a pseudogene segment. The CDR3 contains 11 residues. The CDR3 coding sequence is TGTGCCAGCAGCCGCAGTTATGGCTACACCTTC. This gives the protein CASSRSYGYTF.

The sample holds a few counts of this clone. The CDR3 protein is CASGRGQYPYEQYF. CDR3 DNA: TGTGCCTCAGGGCGTGGACAGTACCCCTACGAGCAGTACTTC. The chain employs TRBV3-1 (or the pseudogene TRBV3-2) and TRBJ2-7; perhaps TRBD1 as D (6 bases). V was cut by 11 bases and J by 2 bases, with 19 bases left in between. CDR3 size: 14 residues. Germline values: CDR1 LGHDT, CDR2 YNNKEL (reference sequence).

The rearrangement uses TRBV18 and TRBJ1-1; D gene uncertain. The CDR3 totals 13 residues. Germline CDR1 and CDR2: KGHSH and LQKENI. Between the trimmed V and J ends, which lost 6 bases and 3 bases, there was a span of 11 bases. CDR3: CASSTYLDTEAFF. The CDR3 nucleotides are TGTGCCAGCTCTACTTATCTGGACACTGAAGCTTTCTTT.

The chain joins TRBV19 to TRBJ2-5; the match to TRBD2 covers 9 bases. Germline trimming cut 5 bases from V and 5 bases from J; bases unmatched to any gene: 12. Germline CDR1 is LNHDA and CDR2 is SQIVND (reference sequence). This CDR3 has 16 residues. DNA of the CDR3: TGTGCCAGTAGTCCCCATAGCGGGGGCCGGGGGGAGACCCAGTACTTC. Its translation: CASSPHSGGRGETQYF.

J is TRBJ1-6 and V is TRBV28; D may be TRBD1 (6 bases). Trimming shortened V by 6 bases and J by 5 bases, and 17 bases separated the two germline ends. Germline V CDR1 and CDR2: MDHEN, SYDVKM. CDR3 length equals 16 residues. The CDR3, as DNA: TGTGCCAGCAGCTCCCCGGGGCAGGGGAATAATTCACCCCTCCACTTT. Protein: CASSSPGQGNNSPLHF.

This CDR3 reads CASSRRGAYNEQFF. DNA for the CDR3: TGTGCCAGCAGCCGGCGGGGGGCCTACAATGAGCAGTTCTTC. The rearrangement links TRBV3-1 (or the pseudogene TRBV3-2) to TRBJ2-1, with 8 bases that match TRBD2. Germline V lookup: CDR1 LGHDT, CDR2 YNNKEL (reference sequence). V lost 4 bases to trimming and J lost 2 bases; unmatched junction nucleotides: 1. The CDR3 spans 14 residues.

On this clone itself: This sample also contains other DNA sequences that code for the same CDR3. The chain links TRBV6-5 to TRBJ1-4; 7 bases agree with TRBD1. The CDR3 runs to 13 residues. With 5 bases clipped from V and 7 bases from J, the junction kept 4 bases outside the gene matches. Per the germline V gene, CDR1 is MNHEY and CDR2 is SVGAGI. The CDR3 is CASSLDRVEKLFF. As DNA, the CDR3 is TGTGCCAGCAGTCTCGACAGGGTTGAAAAACTGTTTTTT.